This TCR beta chain emerged from a study of blood T cell repertoires in COVID-19. Study-level background: The samples span acute and convalescent COVID-19 from the United States, Italy and Spain. PBMCs, B-cell-depleted T cells, or T cells provided the cDNA or gDNA that made up the material.

Using immunoSEQ multiplex PCR, the repertoire was profiled, and TCRdb retains in-frame clones only, with some absent. Of more than 200,000 clones listed, about four fifths are singletons. This CDR3 spans 19 amino acids. CDR1 is SEHNR, CDR2 FQNEAQ, per germline (reference sequence). Trimming removed 3 bases at V and 3 bases at J, with 24 bases between. This sequence originates from a middle-aged man with active or convalescent COVID-19. The rearrangement uses TRBV7-9 and TRBJ2-1; possibly TRBD1 for D (6 bases). Material for sequencing was peripheral blood. The CDR3 DNA reads TGTGCCAGCAGCTTCGTCCCGGGACATCCGCGATCCGACTACAATGAGCAGTTCTTC. It translates to CASSFVPGHPRSDYNEQFF.